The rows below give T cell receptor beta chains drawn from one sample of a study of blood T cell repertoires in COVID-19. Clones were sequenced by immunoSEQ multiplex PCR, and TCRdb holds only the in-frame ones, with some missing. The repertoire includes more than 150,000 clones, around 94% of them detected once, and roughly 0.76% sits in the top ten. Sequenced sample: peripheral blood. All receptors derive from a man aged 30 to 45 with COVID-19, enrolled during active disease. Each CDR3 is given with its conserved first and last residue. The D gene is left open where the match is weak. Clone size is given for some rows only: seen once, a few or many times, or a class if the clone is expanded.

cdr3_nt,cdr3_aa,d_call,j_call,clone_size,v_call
TGCAGCGTTGAAAGTACAGGGGGCGAGACCCAGTACTTC,CSVESTGGETQYF,TRBD1,TRBJ2-5,once,TRBV29-1
TGTGCCAGTAGTATTTGGGACAGAAACAATGAGCAGTTCTTC,CASSIWDRNNEQFF,TRBD1,TRBJ2-1,NA,TRBV19
TGTGCCAGCAGCTTAGGTCTAGCGGGGGGCGAGCAGTACTTC,CASSLGLAGGEQYF,TRBD2,TRBJ2-7,once,TRBV5-5
TGCGCCAGCAGTGAGTCGTTGGCAGCGACCAACTATAATTCACCCCTCCACTTT,CASSESLAATNYNSPLHF,NA,TRBJ1-6,NA,TRBV10-2
TGTGCCAGCAGCGCCGACAGGCTCAATCAGCCCCAGCATTTT,CASSADRLNQPQHF,NA,TRBJ1-5,NA,TRBV6-5
TGTGCCACTGGGACTAGCGGAGAGACCCAGTACTTC,CATGTSGETQYF,TRBD2,TRBJ2-5,NA,TRBV10-3
TGTGCCAGCAGTCCGTTTGGTCAGGGGGCAAGGGGCTACACCTTC,CASSPFGQGARGYTF,TRBD1,TRBJ1-2,NA,TRBV6-5
TGTGCCATCAGTCCCCGGGGGGAGGGGGGAGCTTTCTTT,CAISPRGEGGAFF,NA,TRBJ1-1,NA,TRBV10-3
TGCGCCAGCAGTGAGCTGGGGCTAGCGGGGGGGCTTGGGACCTACAATGAGCAGTTCTTC,CASSELGLAGGLGTYNEQFF,TRBD2,TRBJ2-1,NA,TRBV10-2
TGTGCCAGCAGTGAAGGACAGGGATCTCAGCCCCAGCATTTT,CASSEGQGSQPQHF,TRBD1,TRBJ1-5,few,TRBV6-1
TGTGCCAGCAGTAGGGGAGGGGATACTGAAGCTTTCTTT,CASSRGGDTEAFF,NA,TRBJ1-1,NA,TRBV6-5
TGCGCCAGCAGCCCGGGATCCCAAGAGACCCAGTACTTC,CASSPGSQETQYF,NA,TRBJ2-5,NA,TRBV5-1
TGTGCCAGCAGAGGACAGGGCAGTGAGCAGCCCCAGCATTTT,CASRGQGSEQPQHF,TRBD1,TRBJ1-5,NA,TRBV6-5
TGTGCCAGCAGCTTAGCGCGACAGGCGAACTCTGGAAACACCATATATTTT,CASSLARQANSGNTIYF,NA,TRBJ1-3,NA,TRBV7-9
TGTGCCAGCAGTCCAGGACAGGGGTGGTATTTT,CASSPGQGWYF,TRBD1,TRBJ2-3,NA,TRBV12-3/TRBV12-4
TGTGCCAGCAGCTTAGGGGACAGGGGTAGCAATCAGCCCCAGCATTTT,CASSLGDRGSNQPQHF,TRBD1,TRBJ1-5,NA,TRBV7-9
TGTGCCAGCAGCCGGGACAGAATGAACACTGAAGCTTTCTTT,CASSRDRMNTEAFF,TRBD1,TRBJ1-1,once,TRBV3-1/TRBV3-2
TGTGCCAGCAGCTTAGGACCCTCCCCAGGGGTCCATGGCTACACCTTC,CASSLGPSPGVHGYTF,NA,TRBJ1-2,NA,TRBV11-2
TGCGCCAGCAGCTTAAGCGTCCACGAGCAGTACTTC,CASSLSVHEQYF,NA,TRBJ2-7,NA,TRBV5-1
TGCGCCAGCAGTCAACAGGACAGGGTCACTGAAGCTTTCTTT,CASSQQDRVTEAFF,TRBD1,TRBJ1-1,NA,TRBV5-1
TGTGCCAGCACGTCTGACAGGGGACTCAATCAGCCCCAGCATTTT,CASTSDRGLNQPQHF,TRBD1,TRBJ1-5,NA,TRBV2
TGTGCCAGCAGCCCCGGGGTACAGCGACCCTCCTACAATGAGCAGTTCTTC,CASSPGVQRPSYNEQFF,NA,TRBJ2-1,NA,TRBV3-1/TRBV3-2
TGTGCCAGCAGCTTAGTGGCTCTAGGACTAGCGGATAACTACGAGCAGTACTTC,CASSLVALGLADNYEQYF,TRBD2,TRBJ2-7,NA,TRBV7-2
TGTGCCAGCAGCTCGCCCTTAGCGGGGTTCTACAATGAGCAGTTCTTC,CASSSPLAGFYNEQFF,TRBD2,TRBJ2-1,NA,TRBV7-9
TGCGCCAGCAGCGTGGGACAGGGACGGTGGGAGCAGTACTTC,CASSVGQGRWEQYF,TRBD1,TRBJ2-7,NA,TRBV5-1
TGTGCCAGCAGCGTGGAGGGACAGAGCACAGATACGCAGTATTTT,CASSVEGQSTDTQYF,NA,TRBJ2-3,NA,TRBV9
TGCGCCAGCAGCCAAGGGGCGGGAGATCAAGAGACCCAGTACTTC,CASSQGAGDQETQYF,TRBD2,TRBJ2-5,once,TRBV4-1
TGTGCCACCAGCAGAGAAGGAGTAAGGGGTATAGCTTTCTTT,CATSREGVRGIAFF,NA,TRBJ1-1,NA,TRBV15
TGTGCCAGCAGCTTATTTCGCGGCCCTTCCTACAATGAGCAGTTCTTC,CASSLFRGPSYNEQFF,NA,TRBJ2-1,NA,TRBV11-2
TGTGCCAGCAGTCCAGGTACAGGGGGAACTGAAGCTTTCTTT,CASSPGTGGTEAFF,TRBD1,TRBJ1-1,NA,TRBV7-3
TGTGCCAGCCGACAGGGGGCGCGAGAAAAACTGTTTTTT,CASRQGAREKLFF,TRBD1,TRBJ1-4,NA,TRBV3-1/TRBV3-2
TGTGCCAGTAGTATAGACGGTACTAACTATGGCTACACCTTC,CASSIDGTNYGYTF,NA,TRBJ1-2,NA,TRBV19
TGTGCCATCAGACAACAGGGTGGGGACAATGAGCAGTTCTTC,CAIRQQGGDNEQFF,NA,TRBJ2-1,once,TRBV10-3
TGTGCCAGCAGCTTAGGGGACACTAACTATGGCTACACCTTC,CASSLGDTNYGYTF,NA,TRBJ1-2,NA,TRBV7-6
TGTGCCAGTAATTCCGGGACAAGGGGCGCTGAAGCTTTCTTT,CASNSGTRGAEAFF,NA,TRBJ1-1,NA,TRBV19
TGTGCCAGCAGTCCAACAGGGGCGCCTAATGAAAAACTGTTTTTT,CASSPTGAPNEKLFF,TRBD1,TRBJ1-4,NA,TRBV27
TGTGCCAGCAGTTCAGGGTATAGCAATCAGCCCCAGCATTTT,CASSSGYSNQPQHF,NA,TRBJ1-5,NA,TRBV28
TGTGCCACCAGCAGAGGGGGGGACTATGGCTACACCTTC,CATSRGGDYGYTF,NA,TRBJ1-2,NA,TRBV15
TGTGCCAGCAGCGTCACAGCGAACACTGAAGCTTTCTTT,CASSVTANTEAFF,NA,TRBJ1-1,NA,TRBV9
TGCGCCAGCAGTCGGATGGTAGGACAGAGCCGCAATGCTGAAGCTTTCTTT,CASSRMVGQSRNAEAFF,NA,TRBJ1-1,once,TRBV5-1
TGTGCCAGCAGCTCGACGACTAGCGGGGGGACCCCCACTGGAAATGAGCAGTTCTTC,CASSSTTSGGTPTGNEQFF,TRBD2,TRBJ2-1,NA,TRBV9
TGTGCCAGCAGTTACTTGATAGGTAGCCAGCCCCAGCATTTT,CASSYLIGSQPQHF,NA,TRBJ1-5,NA,TRBV6-5
TGTGCCAGTCTCAGGGCAGGACCCGTGGGATACAATGAGCAGTTCTTC,CASLRAGPVGYNEQFF,NA,TRBJ2-1,NA,TRBV19
TGTGCCAGCAGCTTAGGACAGGGTCCCGTTGGCTACACCTTC,CASSLGQGPVGYTF,TRBD1,TRBJ1-2,NA,TRBV7-2
TGTGCCAGCAGCGCCCGAAACACAGGGGTATATGGCTACACCTTC,CASSARNTGVYGYTF,TRBD1,TRBJ1-2,NA,TRBV9
TGTGCCAGTACTGGGACACACTCTGGAAACACCATATATTTT,CASTGTHSGNTIYF,NA,TRBJ1-3,once,TRBV19
TGTGCCAGCAGTTTAGCGCCAGGGCCCCAGCATTTT,CASSLAPGPQHF,NA,TRBJ1-5,once,TRBV12-3/TRBV12-4
TGTGCCAGTAGCCAGATAACGGGACAGACCCAAGAGACCCAGTACTTC,CASSQITGQTQETQYF,TRBD1,TRBJ2-5,NA,TRBV19
TGTGCCAGCAGTTCGCCTAGCGGGGCCTACACCGGGGAGCTGTTTTTT,CASSSPSGAYTGELFF,TRBD2,TRBJ2-2,NA,TRBV2
TGTGCCAGCAGACGATGGGGGCAAACTAATGAAAAACTGTTTTTT,CASRRWGQTNEKLFF,NA,TRBJ1-4,NA,TRBV7-6
TGCGCCAGCAGCCAACACGCTGGGGATAGACAGCTCAATCAGCCCCAGCATTTT,CASSQHAGDRQLNQPQHF,NA,TRBJ1-5,NA,TRBV4-1
TGTGCCAGCTCACACCGCGGTAGCAATCAGCCCCAGCATTTT,CASSHRGSNQPQHF,NA,TRBJ1-5,NA,TRBV18
TGTGCCAGCAGCGAAGGGACAAATAATCAGCCCCAGCATTTT,CASSEGTNNQPQHF,NA,TRBJ1-5,NA,TRBV7-9